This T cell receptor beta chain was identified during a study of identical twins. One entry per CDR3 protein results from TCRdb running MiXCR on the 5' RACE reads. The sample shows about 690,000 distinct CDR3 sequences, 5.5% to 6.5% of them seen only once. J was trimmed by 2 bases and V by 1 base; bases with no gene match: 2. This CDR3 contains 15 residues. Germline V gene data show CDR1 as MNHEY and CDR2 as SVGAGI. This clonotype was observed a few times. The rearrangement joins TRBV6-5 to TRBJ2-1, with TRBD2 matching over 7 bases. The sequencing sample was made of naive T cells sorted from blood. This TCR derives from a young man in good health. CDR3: CASSYWREPYNEQFF. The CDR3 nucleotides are TGTGCCAGCAGTTACTGGCGGGAGCCCTACAATGAGCAGTTCTTC.